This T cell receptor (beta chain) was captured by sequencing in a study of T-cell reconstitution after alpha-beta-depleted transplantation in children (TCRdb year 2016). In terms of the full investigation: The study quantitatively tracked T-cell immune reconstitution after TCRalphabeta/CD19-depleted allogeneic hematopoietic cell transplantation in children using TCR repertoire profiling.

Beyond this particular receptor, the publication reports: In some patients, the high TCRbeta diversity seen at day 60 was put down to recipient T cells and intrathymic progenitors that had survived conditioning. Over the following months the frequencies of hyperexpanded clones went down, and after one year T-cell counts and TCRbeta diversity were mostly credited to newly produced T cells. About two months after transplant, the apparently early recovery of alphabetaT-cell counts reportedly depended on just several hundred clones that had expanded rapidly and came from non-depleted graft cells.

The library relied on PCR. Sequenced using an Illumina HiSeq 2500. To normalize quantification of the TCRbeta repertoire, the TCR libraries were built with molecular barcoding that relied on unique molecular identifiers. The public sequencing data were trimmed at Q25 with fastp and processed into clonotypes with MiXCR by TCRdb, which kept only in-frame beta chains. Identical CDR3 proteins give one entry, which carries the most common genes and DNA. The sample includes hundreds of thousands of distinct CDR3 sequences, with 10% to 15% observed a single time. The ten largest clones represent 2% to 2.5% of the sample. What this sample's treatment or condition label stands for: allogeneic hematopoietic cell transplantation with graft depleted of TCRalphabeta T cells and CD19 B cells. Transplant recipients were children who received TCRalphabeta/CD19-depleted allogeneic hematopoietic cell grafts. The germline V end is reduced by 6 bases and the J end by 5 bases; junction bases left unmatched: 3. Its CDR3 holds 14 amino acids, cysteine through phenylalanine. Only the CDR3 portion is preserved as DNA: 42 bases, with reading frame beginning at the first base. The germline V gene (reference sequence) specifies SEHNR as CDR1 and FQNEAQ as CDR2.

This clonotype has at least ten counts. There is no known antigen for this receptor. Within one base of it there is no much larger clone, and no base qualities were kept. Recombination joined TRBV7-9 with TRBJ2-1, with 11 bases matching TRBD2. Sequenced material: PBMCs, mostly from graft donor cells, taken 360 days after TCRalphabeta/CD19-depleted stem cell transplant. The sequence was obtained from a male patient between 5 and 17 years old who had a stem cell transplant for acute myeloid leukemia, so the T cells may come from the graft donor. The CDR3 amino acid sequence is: CASRPGLADNEQFF. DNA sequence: TGTGCCAGCAGGCCGGGACTAGCGGACAATGAGCAGTTCTTC. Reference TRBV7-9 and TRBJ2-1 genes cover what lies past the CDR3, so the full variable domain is DTGVSQNPRHKITKRGQNVTFRCDPISEHNRLYWYRQTLGQGPEFLTYFQNEAQLEKSRLLSDRFSAERPKGSFSTLEIQRTEQGDSAMYLCASRPGLADNEQFFGPGTRLTVL.